These 4 T cell receptor beta chains came from one sample sequenced in a study of blood T cell repertoires in COVID-19. Generated by immunoSEQ multiplex PCR, the TCRdb table keeps only in-frame clones and is missing some. The profile shows about 140,000 clones, approximately 79% of them singletons. Material for sequencing was PBMCs or T cells enriched from blood (not recorded which). Receptors were obtained from a woman aged 45-65 years who had recovered from COVID-19.

The chain is built from TRBV13 and TRBJ2-7; a weak D match, TRBD1 (6 bases). CDR1 is PRHDT, CDR2 FYEKMQ, per germline (reference sequence). The CDR3 totals 14 residues. Trimming cost V 3 bases and J 0 bases, with 9 bases left between them. The CDR3 loop reads CASSLGQSSYEQYF. The CDR3 DNA follows: TGTGCCAGCAGCTTGGGACAAAGCTCCTACGAGCAGTACTTC.

The chain uses TRBV7-9 and TRBJ2-7; 7 positions match TRBD1. Trimming at V came to 8 bases and at J to 4 bases, leaving 8 bases not matched to a gene. This CDR3 is built from 13 residues. The V gene's germline CDR1 is SEHNR and CDR2 FQNEAQ (reference sequence). In nucleotides, the CDR3 is TGTGCCAGCTCGGGACAGTGGAATTACGAGCAGTACTTC. Amino acid sequence: CASSGQWNYEQYF. Using reference TRBV7-9 and TRBJ2-7 for the parts outside the CDR3, the full variable domain is DTGVSQNPRHKITKRGQNVTFRCDPISEHNRLYWYRQTLGQGPEFLTYFQNEAQLEKSRLLSDRFSAERPKGSFSTLEIQRTEQGDSAMYLCASSGQWNYEQYFGPGTRLTVT.

This chain links TRBV18 with TRBJ1-6, with 11 bases matching TRBD1. The CDR3 loop spans 16 amino acids. Germline V gene sequence: CDR1 KGHSH, CDR2 LQKENI. V dropped 2 bases and J dropped 7; count of bases not matched to a gene: 4. The CDR3 loop is CASSPGDRGRNSPLHF. The DNA of the CDR3 is TGTGCCAGCTCACCAGGGGACAGGGGGAGAAATTCACCCCTCCACTTT.

Written as DNA, the CDR3 is TGTGCCAGCAGCTGGAAGGGGGGGCCTGGGACCCAGTACTTC. Its translation is CASSWKGGPGTQYF. The chain combines TRBV11-3 with TRBJ2-5; tentative D call: TRBD2 (7 bases). From germline, CDR1 is SGHNT and CDR2 YENEEA. Trimming pared 4 bases from V and 7 bases from J, leaving 16 bases between. The CDR3 totals 14 residues.